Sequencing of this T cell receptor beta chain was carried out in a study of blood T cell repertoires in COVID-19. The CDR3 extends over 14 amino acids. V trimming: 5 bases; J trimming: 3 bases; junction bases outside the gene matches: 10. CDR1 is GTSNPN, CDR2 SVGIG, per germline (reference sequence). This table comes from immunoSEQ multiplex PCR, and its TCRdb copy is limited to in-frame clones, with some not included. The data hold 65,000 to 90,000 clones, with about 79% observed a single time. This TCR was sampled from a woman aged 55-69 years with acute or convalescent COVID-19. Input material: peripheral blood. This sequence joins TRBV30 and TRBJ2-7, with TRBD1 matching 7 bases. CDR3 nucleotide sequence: TGTGCCTGGGCCCGTAGGGACAGATTCTACGAGCAGTACTTC. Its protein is CAWARRDRFYEQYF.